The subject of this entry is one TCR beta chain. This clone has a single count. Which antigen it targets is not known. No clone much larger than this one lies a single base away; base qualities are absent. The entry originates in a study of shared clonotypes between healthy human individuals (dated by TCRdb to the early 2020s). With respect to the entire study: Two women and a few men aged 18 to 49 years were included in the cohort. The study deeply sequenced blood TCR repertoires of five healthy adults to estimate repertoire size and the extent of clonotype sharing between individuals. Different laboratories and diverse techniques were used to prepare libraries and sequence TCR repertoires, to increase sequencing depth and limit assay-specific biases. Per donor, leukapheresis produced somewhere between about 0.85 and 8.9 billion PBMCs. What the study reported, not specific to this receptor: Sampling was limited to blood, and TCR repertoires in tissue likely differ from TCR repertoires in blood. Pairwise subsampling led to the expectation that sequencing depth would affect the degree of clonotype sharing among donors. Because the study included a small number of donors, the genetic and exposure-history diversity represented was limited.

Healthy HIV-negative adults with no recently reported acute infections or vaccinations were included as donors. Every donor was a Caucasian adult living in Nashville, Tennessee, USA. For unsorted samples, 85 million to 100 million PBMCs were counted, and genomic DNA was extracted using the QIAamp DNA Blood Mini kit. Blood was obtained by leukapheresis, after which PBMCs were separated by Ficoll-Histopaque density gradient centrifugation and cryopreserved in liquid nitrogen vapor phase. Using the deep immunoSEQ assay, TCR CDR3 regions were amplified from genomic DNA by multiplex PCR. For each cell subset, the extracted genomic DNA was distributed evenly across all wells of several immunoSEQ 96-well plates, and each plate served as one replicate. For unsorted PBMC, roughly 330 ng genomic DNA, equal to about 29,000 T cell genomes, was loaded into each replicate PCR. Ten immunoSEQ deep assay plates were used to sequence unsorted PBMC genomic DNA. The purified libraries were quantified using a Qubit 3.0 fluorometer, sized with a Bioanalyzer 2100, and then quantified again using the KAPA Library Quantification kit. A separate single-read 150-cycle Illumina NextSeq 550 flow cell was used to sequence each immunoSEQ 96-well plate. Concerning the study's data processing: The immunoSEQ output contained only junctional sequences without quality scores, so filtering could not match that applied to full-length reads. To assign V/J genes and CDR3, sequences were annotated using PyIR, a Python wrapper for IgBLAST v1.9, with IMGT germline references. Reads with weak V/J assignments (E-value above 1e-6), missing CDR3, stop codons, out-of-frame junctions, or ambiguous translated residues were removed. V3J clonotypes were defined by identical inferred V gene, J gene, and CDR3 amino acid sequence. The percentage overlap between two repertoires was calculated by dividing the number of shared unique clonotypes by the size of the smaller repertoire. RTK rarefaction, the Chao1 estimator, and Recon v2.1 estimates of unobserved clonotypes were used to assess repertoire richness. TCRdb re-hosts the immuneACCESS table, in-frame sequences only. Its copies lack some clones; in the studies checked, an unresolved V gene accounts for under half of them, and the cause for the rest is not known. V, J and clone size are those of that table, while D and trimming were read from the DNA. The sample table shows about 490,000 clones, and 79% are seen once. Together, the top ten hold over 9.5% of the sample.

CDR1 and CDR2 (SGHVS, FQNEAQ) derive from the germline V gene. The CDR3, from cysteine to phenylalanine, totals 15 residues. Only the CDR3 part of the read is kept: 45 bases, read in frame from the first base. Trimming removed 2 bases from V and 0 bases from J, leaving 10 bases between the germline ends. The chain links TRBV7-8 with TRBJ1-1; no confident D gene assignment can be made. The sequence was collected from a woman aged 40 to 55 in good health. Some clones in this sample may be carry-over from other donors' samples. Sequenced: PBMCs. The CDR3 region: CASSLMASMNTEAFF. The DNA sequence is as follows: TGTGCCAGCAGCTTAATGGCCAGCATGAACACTGAAGCTTTCTTT.